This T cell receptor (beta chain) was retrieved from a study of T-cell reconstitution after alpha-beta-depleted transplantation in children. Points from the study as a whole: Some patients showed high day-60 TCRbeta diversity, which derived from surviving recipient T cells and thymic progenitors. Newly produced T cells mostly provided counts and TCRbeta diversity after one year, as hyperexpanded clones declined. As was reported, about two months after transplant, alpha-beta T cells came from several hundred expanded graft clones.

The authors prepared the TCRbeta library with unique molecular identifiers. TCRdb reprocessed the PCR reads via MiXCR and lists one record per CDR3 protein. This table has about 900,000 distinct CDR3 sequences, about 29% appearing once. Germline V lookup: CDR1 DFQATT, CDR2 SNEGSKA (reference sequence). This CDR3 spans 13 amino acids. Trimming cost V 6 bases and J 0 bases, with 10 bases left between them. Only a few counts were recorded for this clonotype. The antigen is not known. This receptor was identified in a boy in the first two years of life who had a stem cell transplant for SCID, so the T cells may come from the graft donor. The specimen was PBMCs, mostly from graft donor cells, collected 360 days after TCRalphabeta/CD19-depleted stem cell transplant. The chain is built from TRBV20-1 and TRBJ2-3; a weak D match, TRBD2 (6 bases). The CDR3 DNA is TGCAGTGCCATACTAGCCAGCACAGATACGCAGTATTTT. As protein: CSAILASTDTQYF.